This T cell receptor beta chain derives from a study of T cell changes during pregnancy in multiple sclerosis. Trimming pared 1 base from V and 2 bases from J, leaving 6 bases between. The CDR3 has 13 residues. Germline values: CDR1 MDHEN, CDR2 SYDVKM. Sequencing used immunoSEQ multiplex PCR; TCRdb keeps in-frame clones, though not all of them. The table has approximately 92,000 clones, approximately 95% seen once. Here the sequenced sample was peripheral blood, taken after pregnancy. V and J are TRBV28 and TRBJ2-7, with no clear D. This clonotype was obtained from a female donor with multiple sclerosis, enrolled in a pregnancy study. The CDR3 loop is CASSLSNPYEQYF. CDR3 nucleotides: TGTGCCAGCAGTTTATCTAACCCCTACGAGCAGTACTTC.